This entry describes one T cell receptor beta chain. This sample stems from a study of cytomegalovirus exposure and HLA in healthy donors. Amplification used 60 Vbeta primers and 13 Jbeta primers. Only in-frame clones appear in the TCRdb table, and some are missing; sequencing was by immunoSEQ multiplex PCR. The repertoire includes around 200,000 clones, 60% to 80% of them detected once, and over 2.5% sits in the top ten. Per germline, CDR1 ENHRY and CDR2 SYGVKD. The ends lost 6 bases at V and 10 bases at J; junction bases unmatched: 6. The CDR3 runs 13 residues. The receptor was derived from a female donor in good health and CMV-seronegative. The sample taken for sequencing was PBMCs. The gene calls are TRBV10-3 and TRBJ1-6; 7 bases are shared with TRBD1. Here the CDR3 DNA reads TGTGCCATCAGGGCAGGGGGTCTATCACCCCTCCACTTT. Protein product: CAIRAGGLSPLHF.